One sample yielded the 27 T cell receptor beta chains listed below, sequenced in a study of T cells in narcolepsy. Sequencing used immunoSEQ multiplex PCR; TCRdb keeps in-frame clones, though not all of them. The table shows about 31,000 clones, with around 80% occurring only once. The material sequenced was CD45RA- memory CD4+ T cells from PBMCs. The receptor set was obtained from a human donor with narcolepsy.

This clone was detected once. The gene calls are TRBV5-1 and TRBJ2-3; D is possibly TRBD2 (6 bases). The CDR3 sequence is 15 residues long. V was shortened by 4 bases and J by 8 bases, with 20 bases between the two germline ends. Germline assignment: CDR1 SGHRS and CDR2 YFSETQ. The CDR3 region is CASSSFRGTESTQYF. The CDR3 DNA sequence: TGCGCCAGCAGCAGTTTCCGCGGGACGGAAAGTACGCAGTATTTT.

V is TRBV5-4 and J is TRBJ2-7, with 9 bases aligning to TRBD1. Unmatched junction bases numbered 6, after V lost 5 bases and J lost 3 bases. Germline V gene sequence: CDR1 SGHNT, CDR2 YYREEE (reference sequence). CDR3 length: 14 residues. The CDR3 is CASSAGTGFYEQYF. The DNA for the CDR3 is TGTGCCAGCAGTGCCGGGACAGGGTTCTACGAGCAGTACTTC.

The CDR3 region has the DNA TGTGCCAGCAGCCTGGACTGGAATCAGCCCCAGCATTTT. Residues: CASSLDWNQPQHF. J is TRBJ1-5 and V is TRBV11-1; D ambiguous. V dropped 5 bases and J dropped 4 bases, with 9 bases sitting between them. The CDR3 has 13 amino acids. Germline V CDR1 and CDR2: SGHAT, FQDESV (reference sequence).

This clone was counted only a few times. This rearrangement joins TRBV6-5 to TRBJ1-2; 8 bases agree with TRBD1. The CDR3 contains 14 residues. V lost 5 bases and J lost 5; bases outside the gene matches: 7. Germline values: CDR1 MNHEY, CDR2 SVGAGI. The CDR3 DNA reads TGTGCCAGCAGTGAAGGTGACAGGGGTTATGGCTACACCTTC. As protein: CASSEGDRGYGYTF.

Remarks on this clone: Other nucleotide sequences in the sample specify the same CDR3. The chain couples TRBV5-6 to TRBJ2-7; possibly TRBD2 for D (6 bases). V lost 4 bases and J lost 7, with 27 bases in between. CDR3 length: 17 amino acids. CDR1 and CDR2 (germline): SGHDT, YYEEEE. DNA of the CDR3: TGTGCCAGCAGCGCCAGTTTAGGAGGGGCTGCCCTCTATGAGCAGTACTTC. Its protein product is CASSASLGGAALYEQYF.

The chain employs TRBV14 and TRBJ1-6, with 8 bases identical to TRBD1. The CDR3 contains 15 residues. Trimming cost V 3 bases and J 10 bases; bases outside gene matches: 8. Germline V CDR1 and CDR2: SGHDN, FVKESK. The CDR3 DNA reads TGTGCCAGCAGCCATGCAACAGGGGGTTTATCACCCCTCCACTTT. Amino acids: CASSHATGGLSPLHF.

The CDR3 sequence: CASSMGRGRTEAFF. CDR3 sequence (DNA): TGTGCCAGTAGTATGGGCAGGGGGCGGACTGAAGCTTTCTTT. The chain links TRBV19 to TRBJ1-1, with TRBD1 identical over 8 bases. Unmatched junction bases numbered 5, after V lost 3 bases and J lost 5 bases. Germline CDR1 and CDR2: LNHDA and SQIVND (reference sequence). The CDR3 contains 14 residues. Combining the CDR3 with reference TRBV19 and TRBJ1-1 gives the whole variable domain DGGITQSPKYLFRKEGQNVTLSCEQNLNHDAMYWYRQDPGQGLRLIYYSQIVNDFQKGDIAEGYSVSREKKESFPLTVTSAQKNPTAFYLCASSMGRGRTEAFFGQGTRLTVV.

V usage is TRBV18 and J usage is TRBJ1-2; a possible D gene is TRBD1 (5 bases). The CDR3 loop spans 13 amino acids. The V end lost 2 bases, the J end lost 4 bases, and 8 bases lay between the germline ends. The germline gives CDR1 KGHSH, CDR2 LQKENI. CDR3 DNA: TGTGCCAGCTCACCAGGGGGATCCTATGGCTACACCTTC. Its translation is CASSPGGSYGYTF.

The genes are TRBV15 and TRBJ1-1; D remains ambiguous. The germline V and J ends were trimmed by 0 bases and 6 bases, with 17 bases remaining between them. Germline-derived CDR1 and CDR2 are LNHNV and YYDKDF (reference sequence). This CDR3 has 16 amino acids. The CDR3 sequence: CATSRDWRGIESEAFF. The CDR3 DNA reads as TGTGCCACCAGCAGAGATTGGCGGGGAATCGAATCTGAAGCTTTCTTT.

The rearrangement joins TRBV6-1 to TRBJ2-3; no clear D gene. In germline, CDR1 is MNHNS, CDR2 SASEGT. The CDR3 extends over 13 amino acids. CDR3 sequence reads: CGSAGGYTDTQYF. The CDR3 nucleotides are TGTGGTTCCGCTGGCGGATACACAGATACGCAGTATTTT.

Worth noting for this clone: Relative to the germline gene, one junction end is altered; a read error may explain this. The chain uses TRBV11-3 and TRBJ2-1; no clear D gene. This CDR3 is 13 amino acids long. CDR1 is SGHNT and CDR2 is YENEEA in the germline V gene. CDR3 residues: CASSLDLMDEQFF. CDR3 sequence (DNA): TGTGCCAGCAGCCTAGACCTTATGGATGAGCAGTTCTTC.

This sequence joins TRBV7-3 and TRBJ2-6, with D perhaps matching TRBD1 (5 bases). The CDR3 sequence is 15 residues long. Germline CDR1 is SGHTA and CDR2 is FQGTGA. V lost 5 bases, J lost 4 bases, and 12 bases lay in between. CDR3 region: CASSADSQGANVLTF. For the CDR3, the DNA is TGTGCCAGCAGCGCCGACAGTCAGGGGGCCAACGTCCTGACTTTC.

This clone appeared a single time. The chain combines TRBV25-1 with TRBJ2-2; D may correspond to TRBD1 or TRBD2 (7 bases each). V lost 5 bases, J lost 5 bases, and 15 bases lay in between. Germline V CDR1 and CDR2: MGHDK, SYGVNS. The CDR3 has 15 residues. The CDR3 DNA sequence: TGTGCCAGCAGTCGACACAGGGGAGGGACCGGGGAGCTGTTTTTT. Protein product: CASSRHRGGTGELFF.

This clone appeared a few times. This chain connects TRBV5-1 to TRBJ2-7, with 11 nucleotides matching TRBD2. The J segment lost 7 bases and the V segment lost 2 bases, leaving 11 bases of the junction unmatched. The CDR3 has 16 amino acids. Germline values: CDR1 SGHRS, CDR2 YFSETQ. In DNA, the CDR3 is TGCGCCAGCAGCTTTCGAACTAGCGGGGGAATAGGGGAGCAGTACTTC. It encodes CASSFRTSGGIGEQYF.

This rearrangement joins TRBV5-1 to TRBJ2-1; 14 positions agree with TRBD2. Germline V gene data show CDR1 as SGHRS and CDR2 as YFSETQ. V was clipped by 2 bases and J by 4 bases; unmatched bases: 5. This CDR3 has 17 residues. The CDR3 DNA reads TGCGCCAGCAGCTTTATGGGACTAGCGGGAGTTTACAATGAGCAGTTCTTC. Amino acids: CASSFMGLAGVYNEQFF.

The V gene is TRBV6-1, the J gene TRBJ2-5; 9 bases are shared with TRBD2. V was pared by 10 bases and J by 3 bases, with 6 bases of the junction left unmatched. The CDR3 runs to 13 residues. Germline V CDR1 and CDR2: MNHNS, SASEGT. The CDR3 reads CATAGGPEETQYF. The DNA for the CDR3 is TGTGCCACTGCGGGGGGGCCGGAAGAGACCCAGTACTTC.

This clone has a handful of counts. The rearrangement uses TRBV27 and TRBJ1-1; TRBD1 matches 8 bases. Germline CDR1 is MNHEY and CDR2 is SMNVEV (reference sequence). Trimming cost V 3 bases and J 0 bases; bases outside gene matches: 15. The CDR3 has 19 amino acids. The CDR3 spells CASSFSGQGVREMNTEAFF. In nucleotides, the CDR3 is TGTGCCAGCAGTTTTTCCGGACAGGGTGTTCGGGAAATGAACACTGAAGCTTTCTTT.

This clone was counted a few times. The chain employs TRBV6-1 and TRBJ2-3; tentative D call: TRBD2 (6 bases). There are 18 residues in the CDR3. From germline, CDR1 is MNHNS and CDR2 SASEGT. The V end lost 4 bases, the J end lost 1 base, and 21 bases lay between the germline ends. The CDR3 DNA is TGTGCCAGCAGTGGAATTTCGCCCGGGACTGGGGGCACAGATACGCAGTATTTT. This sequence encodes CASSGISPGTGGTDTQYF.

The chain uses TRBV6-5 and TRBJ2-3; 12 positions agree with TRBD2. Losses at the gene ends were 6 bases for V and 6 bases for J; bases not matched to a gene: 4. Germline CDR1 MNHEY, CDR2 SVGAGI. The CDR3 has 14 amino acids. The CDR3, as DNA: TGTGCCAGCAGCCGGACTAGCGGGGCCGATACGCAGTATTTT. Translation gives CASSRTSGADTQYF.

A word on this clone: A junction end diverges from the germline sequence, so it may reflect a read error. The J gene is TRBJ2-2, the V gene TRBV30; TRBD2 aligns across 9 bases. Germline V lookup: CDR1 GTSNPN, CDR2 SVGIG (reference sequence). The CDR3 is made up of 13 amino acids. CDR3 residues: CARSGGRDGELFF. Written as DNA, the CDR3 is TGTGCCCGGAGCGGGGGGCGGGACGGGGAGCTGTTTTTT.

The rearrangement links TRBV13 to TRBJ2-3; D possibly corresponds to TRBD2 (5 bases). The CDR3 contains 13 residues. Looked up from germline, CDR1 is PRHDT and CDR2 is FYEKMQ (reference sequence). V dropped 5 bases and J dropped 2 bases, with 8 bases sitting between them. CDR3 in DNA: TGTGCCAGCAGCCCAGACTACACAGATACGCAGTATTTT. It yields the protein CASSPDYTDTQYF.

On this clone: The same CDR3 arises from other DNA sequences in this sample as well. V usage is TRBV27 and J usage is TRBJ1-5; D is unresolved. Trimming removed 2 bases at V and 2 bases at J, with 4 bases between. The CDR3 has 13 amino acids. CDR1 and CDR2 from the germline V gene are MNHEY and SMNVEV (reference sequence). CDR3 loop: CASSLRGNQPQHF. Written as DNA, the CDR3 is TGTGCCAGCAGTTTAAGGGGCAATCAGCCCCAGCATTTT.

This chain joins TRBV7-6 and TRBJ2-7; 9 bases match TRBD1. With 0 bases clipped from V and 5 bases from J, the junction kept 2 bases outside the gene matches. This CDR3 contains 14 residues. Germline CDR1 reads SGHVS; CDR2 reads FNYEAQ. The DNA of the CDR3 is TGTGCCAGCAGCTTAGCGGGACAGGGTCACGAGCAGTACTTC. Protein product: CASSLAGQGHEQYF.

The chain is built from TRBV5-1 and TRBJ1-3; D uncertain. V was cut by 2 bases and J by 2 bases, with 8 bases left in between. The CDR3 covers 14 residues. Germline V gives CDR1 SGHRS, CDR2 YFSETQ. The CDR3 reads CASSFGLPGNTIYF. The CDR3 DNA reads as TGCGCCAGCAGCTTCGGACTTCCTGGAAACACCATATATTTT.

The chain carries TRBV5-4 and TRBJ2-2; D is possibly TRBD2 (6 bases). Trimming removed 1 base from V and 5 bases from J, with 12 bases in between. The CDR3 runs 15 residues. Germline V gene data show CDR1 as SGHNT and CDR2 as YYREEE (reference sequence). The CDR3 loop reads CASSLPSRGTGELFF. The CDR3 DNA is TGTGCCAGCAGCTTGCCTAGCCGGGGGACCGGGGAGCTGTTTTTT.

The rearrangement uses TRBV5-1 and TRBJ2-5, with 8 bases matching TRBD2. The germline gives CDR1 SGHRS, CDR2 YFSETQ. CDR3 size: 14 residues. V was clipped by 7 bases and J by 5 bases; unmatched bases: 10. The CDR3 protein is CASRPGLGMETQYF. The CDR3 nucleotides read TGCGCCAGCCGCCCGGGACTAGGGATGGAGACCCAGTACTTC.

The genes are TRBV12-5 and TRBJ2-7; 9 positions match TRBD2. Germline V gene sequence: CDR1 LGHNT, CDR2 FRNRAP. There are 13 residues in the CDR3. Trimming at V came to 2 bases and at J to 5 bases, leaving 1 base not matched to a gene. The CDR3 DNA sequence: TGTGCTAGTGGTTTGCTAGCGGGAAACGAGCAGTACTTC. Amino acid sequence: CASGLLAGNEQYF. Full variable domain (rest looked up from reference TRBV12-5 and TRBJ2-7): DARVTQTPRHKVTEMGQEVTMRCQPILGHNTVFWYRQTMMQGLELLAYFRNRAPLDDSGMPKDRFSAEMPDATLATLKIQPSEPRDSAVYFCASGLLAGNEQYFGPGTRLTVT.